This T cell receptor (beta chain) came from a study of T cell repertoires in cytomegalovirus infection. Study details: Evidence of both CMV infection and a matching HLA type came from public TCR beta signatures.

Details on this clonotype: Its antigen is still unknown.

TCRdb called the reads again in MiXCR, with one record for every CDR3 protein. The sample lists about 140,000 distinct CDR3 sequences; about 6.5% were seen once. General study points: HLA-C-restricted, CMV-specific TCR beta clonotypes were dominant ex vivo. Summed frequency of public TCR beta families distinguished CMV carriers with the relevant HLA.

The sample consisted of PBMCs. The receptor's source is a human donor in good health (CMV status not recorded). Some clones in this sample may be carry-over from other donors' samples.

CDR3 DNA: TGTGCCAGCAGCTCAGCCGGGGCTGTGCAGCTATGGTCGGCCTATGGCTACACCTTC. Translation: CASSSAGAVQLWSAYGYTF. The rearrangement joins TRBV7-8 to TRBJ1-2, with a weak D call TRBD1 (5 bases). Per the germline V gene, CDR1 is SGHVS and CDR2 is FQNEAQ. This CDR3 is 19 amino acids long. Deletions cut 4 bases from V and 4 bases from J, with 28 bases between.